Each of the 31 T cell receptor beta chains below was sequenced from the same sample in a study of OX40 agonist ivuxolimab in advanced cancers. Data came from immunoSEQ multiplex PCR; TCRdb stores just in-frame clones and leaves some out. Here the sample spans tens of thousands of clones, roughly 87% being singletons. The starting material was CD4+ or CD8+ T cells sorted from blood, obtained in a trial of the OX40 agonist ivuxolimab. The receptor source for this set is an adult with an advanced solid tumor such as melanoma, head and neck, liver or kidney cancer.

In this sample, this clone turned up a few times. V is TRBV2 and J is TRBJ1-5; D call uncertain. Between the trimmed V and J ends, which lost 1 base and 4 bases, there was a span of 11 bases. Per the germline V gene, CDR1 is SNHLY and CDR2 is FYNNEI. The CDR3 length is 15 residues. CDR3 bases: TGTGCCAGCAGTGAAGGGGGAAGCCGGAATCAGCCCCAGCATTTT. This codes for CASSEGGSRNQPQHF.

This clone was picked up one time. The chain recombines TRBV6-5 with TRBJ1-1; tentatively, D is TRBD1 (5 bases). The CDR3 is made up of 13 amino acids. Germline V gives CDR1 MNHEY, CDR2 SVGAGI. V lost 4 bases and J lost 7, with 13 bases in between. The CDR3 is CASSFSGTGEAFF. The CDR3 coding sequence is TGTGCCAGCAGTTTCTCCGGGACGGGTGAAGCTTTCTTT.

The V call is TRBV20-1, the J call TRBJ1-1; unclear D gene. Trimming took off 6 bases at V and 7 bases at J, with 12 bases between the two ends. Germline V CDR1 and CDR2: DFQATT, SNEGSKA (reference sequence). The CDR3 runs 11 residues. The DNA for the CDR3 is TGCAGTGCCTGGCAACAGAGTGAAGCTTTCTTT. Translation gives CSAWQQSEAFF.

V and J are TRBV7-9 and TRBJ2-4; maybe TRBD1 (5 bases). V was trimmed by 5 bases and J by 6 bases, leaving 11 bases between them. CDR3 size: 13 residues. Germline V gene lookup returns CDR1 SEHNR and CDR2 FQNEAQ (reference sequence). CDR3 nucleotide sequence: TGTGCCAGCAGCCAGGGCGATGGAAACATTCAGTACTTC. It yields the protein CASSQGDGNIQYF.

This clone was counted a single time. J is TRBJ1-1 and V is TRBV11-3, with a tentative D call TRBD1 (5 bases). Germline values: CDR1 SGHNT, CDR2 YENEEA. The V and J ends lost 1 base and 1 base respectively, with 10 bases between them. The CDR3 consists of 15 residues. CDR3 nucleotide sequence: TGTGCCAGCAGCTTAGGAGGGGCTGGGAACACTGAAGCTTTCTTT. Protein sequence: CASSLGGAGNTEAFF.

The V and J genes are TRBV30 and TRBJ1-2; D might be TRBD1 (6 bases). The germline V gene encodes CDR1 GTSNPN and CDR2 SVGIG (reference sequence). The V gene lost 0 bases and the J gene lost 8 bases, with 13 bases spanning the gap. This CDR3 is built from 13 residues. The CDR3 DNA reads TGTGCCTGGAGTGTAGGGGGAGTGCGAGGCTACACCTTC. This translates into CAWSVGGVRGYTF. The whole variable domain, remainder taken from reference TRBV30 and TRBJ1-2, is SQTIHQWPATLVQPVGSPLSLECTVEGTSNPNLYWYRQAAGRGLQLLFYSVGIGQISSEVPQNLSASRPQDRQFILSSKKLLLSDSGFYLCAWSVGGVRGYTFGSGTRLTVV.

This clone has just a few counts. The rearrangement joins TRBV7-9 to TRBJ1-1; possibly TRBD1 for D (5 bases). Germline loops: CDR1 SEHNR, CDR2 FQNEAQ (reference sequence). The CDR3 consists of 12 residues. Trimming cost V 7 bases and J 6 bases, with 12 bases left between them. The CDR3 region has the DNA TGTGCCAGCAAGGGCAGGGACTCTGAAGCTTTCTTT. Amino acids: CASKGRDSEAFF.

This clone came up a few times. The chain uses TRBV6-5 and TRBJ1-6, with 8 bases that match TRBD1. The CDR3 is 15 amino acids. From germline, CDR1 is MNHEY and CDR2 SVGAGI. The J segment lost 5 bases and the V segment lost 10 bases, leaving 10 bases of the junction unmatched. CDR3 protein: CATNQGATHNSPLHF. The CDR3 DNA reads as TGTGCCACTAATCAGGGGGCTACTCATAATTCACCCCTCCACTTT.

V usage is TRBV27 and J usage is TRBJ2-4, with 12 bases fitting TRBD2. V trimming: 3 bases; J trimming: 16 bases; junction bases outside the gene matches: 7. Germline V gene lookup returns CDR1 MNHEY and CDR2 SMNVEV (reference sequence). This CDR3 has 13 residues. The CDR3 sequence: CASSFLAGGQFYF. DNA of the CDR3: TGTGCCAGCAGTTTCCTAGCGGGGGGGCAATTCTACTTC.

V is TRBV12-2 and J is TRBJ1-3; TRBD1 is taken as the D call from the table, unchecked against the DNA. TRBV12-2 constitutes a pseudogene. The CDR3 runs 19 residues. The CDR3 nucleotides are TGTGCAAGTCGCTTAGGGGCTTGGGGGACAGGGGGACCCGGAAACACCATATATTTT. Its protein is CASRLGAWGTGGPGNTIYF.

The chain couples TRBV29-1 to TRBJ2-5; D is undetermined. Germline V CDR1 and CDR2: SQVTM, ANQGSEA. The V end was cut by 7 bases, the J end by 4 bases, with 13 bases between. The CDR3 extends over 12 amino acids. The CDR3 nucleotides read TGCAGCGCCGTGCCGGGCGGAGAGACCCAGTACTTC. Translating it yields CSAVPGGETQYF.

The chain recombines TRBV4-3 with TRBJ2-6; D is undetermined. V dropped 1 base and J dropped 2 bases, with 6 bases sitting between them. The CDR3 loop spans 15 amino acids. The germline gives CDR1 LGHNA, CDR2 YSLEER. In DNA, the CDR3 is TGCGCCAGCAGCCAAGGTATGGCTGGGGCCAACGTCCTGACTTTC. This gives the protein CASSQGMAGANVLTF.

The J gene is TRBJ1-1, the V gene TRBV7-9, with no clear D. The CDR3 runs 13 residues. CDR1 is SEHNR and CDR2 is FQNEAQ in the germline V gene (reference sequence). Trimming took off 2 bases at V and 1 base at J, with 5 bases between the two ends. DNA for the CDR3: TGTGCCAGCAGCTTAACCGCGAACACTGAAGCTTTCTTT. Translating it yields CASSLTANTEAFF.

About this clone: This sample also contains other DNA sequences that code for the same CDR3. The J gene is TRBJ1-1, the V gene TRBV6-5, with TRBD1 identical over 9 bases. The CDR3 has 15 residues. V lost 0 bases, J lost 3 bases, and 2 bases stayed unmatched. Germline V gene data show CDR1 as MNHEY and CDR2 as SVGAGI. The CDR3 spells CASSYSRTGDTEAFF. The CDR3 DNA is TGTGCCAGCAGTTACTCTCGGACAGGGGACACTGAAGCTTTCTTT.

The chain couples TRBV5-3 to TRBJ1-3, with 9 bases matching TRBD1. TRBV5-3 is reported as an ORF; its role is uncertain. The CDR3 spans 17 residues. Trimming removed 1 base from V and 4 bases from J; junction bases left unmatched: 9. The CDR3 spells CARSLLQGAITGNTIYF. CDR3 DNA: TGTGCCAGAAGCTTGTTACAGGGGGCGATTACAGGAAACACCATATATTTT.

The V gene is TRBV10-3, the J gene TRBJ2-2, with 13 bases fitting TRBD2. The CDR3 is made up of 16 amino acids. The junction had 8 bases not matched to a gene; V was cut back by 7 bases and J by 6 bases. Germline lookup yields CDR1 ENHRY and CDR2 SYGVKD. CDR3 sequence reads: CAITPRLAGGPGELFF. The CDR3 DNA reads TGTGCCATCACCCCGAGACTAGCGGGGGGTCCCGGGGAGCTGTTTTTT.

The CDR3 protein is CASSERDGGYNEQFF. Written as DNA, the CDR3 is TGTGCCAGCAGTGAAAGGGACGGGGGCTACAATGAGCAGTTCTTC. V gene TRBV6-1 combines with J gene TRBJ2-1; D possibly corresponds to TRBD2 (6 bases). The CDR3 has 15 residues. The V and J ends lost 2 bases and 3 bases respectively, with 11 bases between them. The V gene's germline CDR1 is MNHNS and CDR2 SASEGT.

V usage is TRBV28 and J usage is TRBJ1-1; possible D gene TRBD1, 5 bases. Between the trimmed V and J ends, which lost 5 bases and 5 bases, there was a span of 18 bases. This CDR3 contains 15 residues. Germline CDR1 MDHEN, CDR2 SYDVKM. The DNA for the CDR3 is TGTGCCAGCAGTACCTCCTCTAGGGGTGCAACTGAAGCTTTCTTT. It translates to CASSTSSRGATEAFF.

CDR3 amino acids: CASSLTGLSNQPQHF. The CDR3 bases are TGTGCCAGCAGCTTAACAGGGTTGAGCAATCAGCCCCAGCATTTT. V is TRBV6-6 and J is TRBJ1-5; D may be TRBD1 (6 bases). The CDR3 contains 15 residues. V was cut by 6 bases and J by 1 base, with 13 bases left in between. Germline CDR1 is MNHNY and CDR2 is SVGAGI (reference sequence).

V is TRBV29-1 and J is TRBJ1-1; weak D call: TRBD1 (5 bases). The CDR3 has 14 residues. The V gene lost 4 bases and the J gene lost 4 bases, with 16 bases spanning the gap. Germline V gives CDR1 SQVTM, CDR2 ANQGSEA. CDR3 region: CSVAYGTERTEAFF. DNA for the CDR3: TGCAGCGTTGCGTATGGGACCGAACGCACTGAAGCTTTCTTT.

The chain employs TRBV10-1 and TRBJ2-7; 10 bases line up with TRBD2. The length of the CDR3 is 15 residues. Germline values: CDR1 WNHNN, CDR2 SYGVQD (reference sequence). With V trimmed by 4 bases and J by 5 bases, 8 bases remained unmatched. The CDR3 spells CASSALAGGGDEQYF. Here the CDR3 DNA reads TGCGCCAGCAGTGCCTTAGCGGGAGGAGGTGACGAGCAGTACTTC.

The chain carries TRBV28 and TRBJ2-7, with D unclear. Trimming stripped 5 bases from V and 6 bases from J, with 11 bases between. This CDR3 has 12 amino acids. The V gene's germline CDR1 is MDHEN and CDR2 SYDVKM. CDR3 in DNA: TGTGCCAGCAGTAGAGGAGTGGGCGAGCAGTACTTC. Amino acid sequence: CASSRGVGEQYF.

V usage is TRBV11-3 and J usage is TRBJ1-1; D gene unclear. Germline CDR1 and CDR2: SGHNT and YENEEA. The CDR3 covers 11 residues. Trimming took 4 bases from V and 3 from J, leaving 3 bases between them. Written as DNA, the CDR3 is TGTGCCAGCAGCTACGACACTGAAGCTTTCTTT. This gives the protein CASSYDTEAFF.

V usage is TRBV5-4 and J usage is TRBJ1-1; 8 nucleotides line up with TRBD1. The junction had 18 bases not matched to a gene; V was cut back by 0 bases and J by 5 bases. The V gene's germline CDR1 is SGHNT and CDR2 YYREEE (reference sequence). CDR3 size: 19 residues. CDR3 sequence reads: CASSLELGQALISGTEAFF. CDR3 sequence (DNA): TGTGCCAGCAGCTTGGAACTGGGACAGGCACTTATCTCCGGGACTGAAGCTTTCTTT. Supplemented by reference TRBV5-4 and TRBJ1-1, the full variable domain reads ETGVTQSPTHLIKTRGQQVTLRCSSQSGHNTVSWYQQALGQGPQFIFQYYREEENGRGNFPPRFSGLQFPNYSSELNVNALELDDSALYLCASSLELGQALISGTEAFFGQGTRLTVV.

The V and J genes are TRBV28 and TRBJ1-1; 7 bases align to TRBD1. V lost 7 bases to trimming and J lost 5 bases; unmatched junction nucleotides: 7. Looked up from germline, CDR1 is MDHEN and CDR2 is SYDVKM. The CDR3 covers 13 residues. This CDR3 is CASTYRGATEAFF. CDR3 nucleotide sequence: TGTGCCAGCACCTACAGGGGCGCGACTGAAGCTTTCTTT.

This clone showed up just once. The CDR3 spells CASSLEGRSNSPLHF. The CDR3 DNA sequence: TGCGCCAGCAGCTTGGAAGGAAGGTCTAATTCACCCCTCCACTTT. V and J are TRBV5-1 and TRBJ1-6; D unclear. Trimming shortened V by 0 bases and J by 6 bases, and 10 bases separated the two germline ends. Germline values: CDR1 SGHRS, CDR2 YFSETQ. This CDR3 spans 15 amino acids.

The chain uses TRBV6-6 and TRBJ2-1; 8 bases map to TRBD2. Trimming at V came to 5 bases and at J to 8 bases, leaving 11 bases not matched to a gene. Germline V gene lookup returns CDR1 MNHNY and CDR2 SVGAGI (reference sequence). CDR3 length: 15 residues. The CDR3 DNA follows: TGTGCCAGCAGTCCCCGAGGCGGGAGGACCCATGAGCAGTTCTTC. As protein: CASSPRGGRTHEQFF.

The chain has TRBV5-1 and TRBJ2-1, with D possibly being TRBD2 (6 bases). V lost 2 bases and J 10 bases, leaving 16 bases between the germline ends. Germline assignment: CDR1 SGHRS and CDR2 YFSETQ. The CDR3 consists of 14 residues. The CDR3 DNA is TGCGCCAGCAGCTTCCAGGAGCCAGGGAGGGAGCAGTTCTTC. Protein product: CASSFQEPGREQFF.

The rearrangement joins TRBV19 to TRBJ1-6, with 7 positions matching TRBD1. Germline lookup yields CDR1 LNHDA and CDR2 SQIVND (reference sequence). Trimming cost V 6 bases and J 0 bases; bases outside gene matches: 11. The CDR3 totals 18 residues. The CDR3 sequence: CASRITIRDSSYNSPLHF. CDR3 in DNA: TGTGCCAGTAGGATTACAATCCGGGACAGCTCCTATAATTCACCCCTCCACTTT.

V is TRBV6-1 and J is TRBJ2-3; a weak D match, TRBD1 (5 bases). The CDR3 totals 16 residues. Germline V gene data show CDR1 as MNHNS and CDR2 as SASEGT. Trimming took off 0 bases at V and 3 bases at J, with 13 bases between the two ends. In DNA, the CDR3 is TGTGCCAGCAGTGAAGCAGCAGGGTCGGTGACAGATACGCAGTATTTT. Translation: CASSEAAGSVTDTQYF.

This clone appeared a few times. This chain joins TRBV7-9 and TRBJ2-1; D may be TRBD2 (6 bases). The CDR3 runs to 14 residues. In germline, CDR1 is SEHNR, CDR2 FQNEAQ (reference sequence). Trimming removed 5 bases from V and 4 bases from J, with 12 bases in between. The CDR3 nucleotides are TGTGCCAGCAGCCACGCGGGGAAGTACAATGAGCAGTTCTTC. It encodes CASSHAGKYNEQFF.